This T cell receptor beta chain was sequenced for a study of blood T cell repertoires in COVID-19. Study details: Acute-phase and convalescent COVID-19 samples originated in the United States, Italy and Spain. PBMCs, B-cell-depleted T cells, or T cells were the source of the cDNA or gDNA that made up the material.

As processed by the authors: The assay estimated nucleated cells by amplifying reference gene primers. Only in-frame clones appear in the TCRdb table, and some are missing; sequencing was by immunoSEQ multiplex PCR. Clone size and V and J calls were adopted from that table, with D and trimming inferred from the DNA. The sample records about 86,000 clones, roughly 90% being singletons. Those who participated ranged in age from roughly 18 to 89 years and resided in 24 US areas. This sequence was found in a woman between 50 and 59 years old with acute COVID-19. Sequencing used PBMCs or T cells enriched from blood (not recorded which).

The CDR3 sequence: CSAITGVETQYF. The CDR3 DNA is TGCAGCGCTATAACAGGGGTAGAGACCCAGTACTTC. The rearrangement uses TRBV29-1 and TRBJ2-5, with 7 positions matching TRBD1. The CDR3 has 12 amino acids. The V gene's germline CDR1 is SQVTM and CDR2 ANQGSEA. Trimming took 7 bases from V and 4 from J; bases not matched to a gene: 6.